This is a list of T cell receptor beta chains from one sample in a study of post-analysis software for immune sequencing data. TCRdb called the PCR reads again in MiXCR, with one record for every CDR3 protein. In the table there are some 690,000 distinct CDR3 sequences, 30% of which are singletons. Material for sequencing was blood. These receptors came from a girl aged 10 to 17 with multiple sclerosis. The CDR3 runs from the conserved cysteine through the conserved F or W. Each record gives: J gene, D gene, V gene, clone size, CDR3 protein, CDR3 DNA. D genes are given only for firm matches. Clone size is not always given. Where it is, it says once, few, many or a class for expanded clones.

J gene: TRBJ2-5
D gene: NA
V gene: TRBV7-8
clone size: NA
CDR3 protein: CASSLADGRGTQYF
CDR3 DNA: TGTGCCAGCAGCTTAGCTGACGGGAGAGGGACCCAGTACTTC

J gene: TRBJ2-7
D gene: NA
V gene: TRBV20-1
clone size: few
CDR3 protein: CSARAPVAYEQYF
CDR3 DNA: TGCAGTGCTAGAGCCCCCGTGGCCTACGAGCAGTACTTC

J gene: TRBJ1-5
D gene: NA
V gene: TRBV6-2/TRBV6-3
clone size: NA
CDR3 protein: CASTSGPSTQHF
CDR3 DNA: TGTGCCAGCACTTCGGGGCCATCAACCCAGCATTTT

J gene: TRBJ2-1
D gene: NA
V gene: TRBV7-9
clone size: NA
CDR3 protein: CASSVSLLNEQFF
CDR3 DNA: TGTGCCAGCAGCGTATCCCTCCTCAATGAGCAGTTCTTC

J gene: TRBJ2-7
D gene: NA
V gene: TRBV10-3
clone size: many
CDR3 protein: CAIQERGSRGEQYF
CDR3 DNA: TGTGCCATCCAAGAGAGAGGGAGCCGGGGTGAGCAGTACTTC

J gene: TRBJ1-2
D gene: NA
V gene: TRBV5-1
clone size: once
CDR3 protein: CASSADGQDGCTF
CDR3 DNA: TGCGCCAGCAGCGCGGACGGGCAAGATGGCTGCACCTTC

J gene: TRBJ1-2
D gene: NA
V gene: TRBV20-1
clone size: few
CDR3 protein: CSARDPDGGHYGYTF
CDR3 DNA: TGCAGTGCTAGAGATCCTGACGGCGGTCACTATGGCTACACCTTC

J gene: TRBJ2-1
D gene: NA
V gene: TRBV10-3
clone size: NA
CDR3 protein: CAISESNLRYNEQFF
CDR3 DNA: TGTGCCATCAGTGAGTCGAACTTGCGGTACAATGAGCAGTTCTTC

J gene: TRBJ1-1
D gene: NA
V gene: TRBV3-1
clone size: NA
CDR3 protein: CASSQDPTKSLGAEAFF
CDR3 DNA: TGTGCCAGCAGCCAAGACCCCACCAAGAGCCTTGGGGCTGAAGCTTTCTTT

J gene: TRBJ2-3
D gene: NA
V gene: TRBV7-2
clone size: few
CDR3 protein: CASSIDLAKDTQYF
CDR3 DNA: TGTGCCAGCAGCATCGACCTAGCTAAGGATACGCAGTATTTT

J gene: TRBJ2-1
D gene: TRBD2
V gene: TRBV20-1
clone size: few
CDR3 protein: CSARPYREGNNEQFF
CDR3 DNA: TGCAGTGCCCGACCTTACCGGGAGGGAAACAATGAGCAGTTCTTC

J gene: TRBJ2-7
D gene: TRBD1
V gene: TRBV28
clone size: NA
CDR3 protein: CASSFLGQGAYEQYF
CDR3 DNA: TGTGCCAGCAGTTTCTTGGGACAGGGGGCTTACGAGCAGTACTTC

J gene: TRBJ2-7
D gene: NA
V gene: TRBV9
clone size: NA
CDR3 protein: CASSPRGDGGYEQYF
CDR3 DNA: TGTGCCAGCAGCCCAAGGGGGGACGGGGGCTACGAGCAGTACTTC

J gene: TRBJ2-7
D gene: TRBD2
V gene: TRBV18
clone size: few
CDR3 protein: CASSALAGEYEQYF
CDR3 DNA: TGTGCCAGCTCAGCACTAGCGGGAGAATACGAGCAGTACTTC

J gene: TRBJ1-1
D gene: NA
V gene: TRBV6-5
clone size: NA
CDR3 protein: CASSTGGYMNTEAFF
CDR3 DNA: TGTGCCAGCAGTACCGGGGGATACATGAACACTGAAGCTTTCTTT

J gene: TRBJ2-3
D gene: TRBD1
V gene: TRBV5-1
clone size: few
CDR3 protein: CASRERQGTDTQYF
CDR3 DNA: TGCGCCAGCAGGGAGAGACAGGGGACAGATACGCAGTATTTT

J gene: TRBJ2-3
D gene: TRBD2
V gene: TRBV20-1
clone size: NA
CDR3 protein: CSAASGSGDTQYF
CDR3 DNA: TGCAGTGCTGCTAGCGGGAGTGGAGATACGCAGTATTTT

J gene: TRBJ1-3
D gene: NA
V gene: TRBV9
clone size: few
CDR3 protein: CASSDNRVGNTIYF
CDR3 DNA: TGTGCCAGCAGCGATAACAGGGTCGGAAACACCATATATTTT

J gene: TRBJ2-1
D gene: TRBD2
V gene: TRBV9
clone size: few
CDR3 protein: CASSPRGAGGLYNEQFF
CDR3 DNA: TGTGCCAGCAGCCCCCGGGGAGCGGGAGGCCTCTACAATGAGCAGTTCTTC

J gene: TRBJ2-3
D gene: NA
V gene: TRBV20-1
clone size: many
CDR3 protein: CSASGGRQGPASTDTQYF
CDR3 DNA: TGCAGTGCTAGCGGGGGGCGGCAGGGGCCGGCTAGCACAGATACGCAGTATTTT

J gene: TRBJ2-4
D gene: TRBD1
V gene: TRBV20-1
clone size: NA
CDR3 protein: CSATQGAVVIQYF
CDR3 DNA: TGCAGTGCTACCCAGGGGGCAGTAGTCATTCAGTACTTC

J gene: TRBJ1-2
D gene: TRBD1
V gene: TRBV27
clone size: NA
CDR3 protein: CASTPQGRGYGYTF
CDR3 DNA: TGTGCCAGCACGCCACAGGGGCGGGGCTATGGCTACACCTTC

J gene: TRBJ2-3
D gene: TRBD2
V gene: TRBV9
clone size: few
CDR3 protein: CASGKAGVGTDTQYF
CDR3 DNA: TGTGCCAGTGGGAAGGCGGGAGTCGGCACAGATACGCAGTATTTT

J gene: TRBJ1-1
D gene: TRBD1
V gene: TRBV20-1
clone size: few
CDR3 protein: CSARGQGTEAFF
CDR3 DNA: TGCAGTGCTAGGGGACAGGGCACTGAAGCTTTCTTT

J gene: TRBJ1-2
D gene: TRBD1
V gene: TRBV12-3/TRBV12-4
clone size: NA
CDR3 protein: CASSPGTGEPHGYTF
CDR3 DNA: TGTGCCAGCAGTCCCGGGACAGGGGAGCCGCATGGCTACACCTTC

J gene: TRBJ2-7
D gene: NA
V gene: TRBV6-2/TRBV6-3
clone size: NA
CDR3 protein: CASSYNRESSYEQYF
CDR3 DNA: TGTGCCAGCAGTTACAACAGAGAGAGCTCCTACGAGCAGTACTTC

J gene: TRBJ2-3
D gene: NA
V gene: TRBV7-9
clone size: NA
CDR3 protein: CASSPRGRGLLTDTQYF
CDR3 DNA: TGTGCCAGCAGCCCCAGGGGGCGGGGGCTGCTCACAGATACGCAGTATTTT

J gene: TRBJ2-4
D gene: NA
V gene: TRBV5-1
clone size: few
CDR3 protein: CASSLEPGSENIQYF
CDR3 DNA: TGCGCCAGCAGCTTGGAGCCGGGATCGGAAAACATTCAGTACTTC

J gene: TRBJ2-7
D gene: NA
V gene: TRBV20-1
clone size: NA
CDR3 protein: CSARPEPRGPSYEQYF
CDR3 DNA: TGCAGTGCTAGACCCGAGCCCAGGGGCCCCTCCTACGAGCAGTACTTC

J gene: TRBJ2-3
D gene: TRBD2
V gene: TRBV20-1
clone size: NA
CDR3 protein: CSARKGLPYTDTQYF
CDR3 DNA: TGCAGTGCTCGGAAGGGACTACCGTACACAGATACGCAGTATTTT

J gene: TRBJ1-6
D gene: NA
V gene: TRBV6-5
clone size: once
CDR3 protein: CASSYSAESSYNSPLHF
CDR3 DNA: TGTGCCAGCAGTTACTCAGCAGAGAGCTCCTATAATTCACCCCTCCACTTT

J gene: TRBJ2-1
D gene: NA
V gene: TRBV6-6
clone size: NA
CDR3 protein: CASSYQQERFF
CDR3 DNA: TGTGCCAGCAGTTACCAACAGGAGCGGTTCTTC

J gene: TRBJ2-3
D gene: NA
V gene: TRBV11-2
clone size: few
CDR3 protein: CASSSLGAGTDTQYF
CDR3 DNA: TGTGCCAGCAGCTCCCTGGGGGCCGGCACAGATACGCAGTATTTT

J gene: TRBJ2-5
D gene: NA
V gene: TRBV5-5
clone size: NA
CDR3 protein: CASSLGPTIAETQYF
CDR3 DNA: TGTGCCAGCAGCTTGGGGCCGACTATCGCGGAGACCCAGTACTTC

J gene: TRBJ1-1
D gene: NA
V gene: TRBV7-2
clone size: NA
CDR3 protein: CASSSQRASTEAFF
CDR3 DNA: TGTGCCAGCAGCTCCCAGAGAGCGAGCACTGAAGCTTTCTTT

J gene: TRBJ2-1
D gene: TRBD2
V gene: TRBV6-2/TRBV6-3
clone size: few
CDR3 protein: CASRTSGSYEQFF
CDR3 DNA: TGTGCCAGCAGGACTAGCGGGAGCTATGAGCAGTTCTTC

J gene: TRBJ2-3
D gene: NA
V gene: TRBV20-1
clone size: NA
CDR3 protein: CSARRDPSTDTQYF
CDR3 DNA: TGCAGTGCTAGGCGAGACCCTAGCACAGATACACAGTATTTT

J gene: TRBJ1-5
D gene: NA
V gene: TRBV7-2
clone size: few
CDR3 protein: CASSLGGGHNQPQHF
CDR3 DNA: TGTGCCAGCAGCTTAGGGGGGGGCCACAATCAGCCCCAGCATTTT

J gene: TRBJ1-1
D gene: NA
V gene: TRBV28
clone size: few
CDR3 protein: CASSLTRYTEAFF
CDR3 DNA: TGTGCCAGCAGTTTGACCAGGTACACTGAAGCTTTCTTT

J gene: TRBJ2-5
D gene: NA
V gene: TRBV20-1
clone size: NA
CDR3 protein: CSARATVAETQYF
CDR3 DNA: TGCAGTGCTAGAGCTACAGTGGCGGAGACCCAGTACTTC

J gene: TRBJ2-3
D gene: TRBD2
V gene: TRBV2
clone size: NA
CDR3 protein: CASSTGLAGMTDTQYF
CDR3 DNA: TGTGCCAGCAGTACCGGACTAGCGGGGATGACAGATACGCAGTATTTT